This is a list of T cell receptor beta chains from one sample in a study of CD8+ T cells in alopecia areata. Data came from immunoSEQ multiplex PCR; TCRdb stores just in-frame clones and leaves some out. The sample includes about 200,000 clones, roughly three fifths seen only once; the top ten take 4.9%. The sequencing sample was made of CD8+ T cells sorted from blood. The receptors originated from a human donor in good health. Each CDR3 is given with its conserved first and last residue. A D gene is named only where the DNA matches it firmly. Rows give clone size only sometimes, using once, few, many, or a class for an expanded clone.

V gene	D gene	clone size	J gene	CDR3 DNA	CDR3 protein
TRBV28	NA	NA	TRBJ2-5	TGTGCCAGCAGCCCACCTGGGGAGACCCAGTACTTC	CASSPPGETQYF
TRBV27	NA	few	TRBJ1-6	TGTGCCAGCAGTTTATCTGGGAGTTCACCCCTCCACTTT	CASSLSGSSPLHF
TRBV5-1	TRBD1	NA	TRBJ2-7	TGCGCCAGCAGCGGGGACAGATCCTACGAGCAGTACTTC	CASSGDRSYEQYF
TRBV25-1	TRBD1	once	TRBJ1-1	TGTGCCAGCAGGCAGGGGGTAGGAGAAAAAGCTTTCTTT	CASRQGVGEKAFF
TRBV4-1	NA	NA	TRBJ2-1	TGCGCCAGCAGCCAACGCGCGGGGAGCTCCTACAATGAGCAGTTCTTC	CASSQRAGSSYNEQFF
TRBV7-9	TRBD1	NA	TRBJ2-7	TGTGCCAGCAGCTCGGGACAGGGTATAAACTACGAGCAGTACTTC	CASSSGQGINYEQYF
TRBV12-5	NA	few	TRBJ1-2	TGTGCTAGTGGTGGAGCCAGCCCCTATGGCTACACCTTC	CASGGASPYGYTF
TRBV9	TRBD1	NA	TRBJ1-4	TGTGCCAGCAGCGGCGCCCCAGGGGGATCTGAAAAACTGTTTTTT	CASSGAPGGSEKLFF
TRBV9	TRBD2	once	TRBJ2-1	TGTGCCAGCAGCGTAGATCAGCGGGGGAACAATGAGCAGTTCTTC	CASSVDQRGNNEQFF
TRBV5-1	NA	NA	TRBJ1-5	TGCGCCAGCAGCTTGGGGCAGGGAGGTCAGCCCCAGCATTTT	CASSLGQGGQPQHF
TRBV4-1	NA	NA	TRBJ2-5	TGCGCCAGCCGGGGGTCAGCCCAAGAGACCCAGTACTTC	CASRGSAQETQYF
TRBV4-1	TRBD1	NA	TRBJ1-4	TGCGCCAGCAGCTTAGACAGGGGACATGAAAAACTGTTTTTT	CASSLDRGHEKLFF
TRBV6-1	NA	NA	TRBJ1-2	TGTGCCAGCAGTGAAGCGGGGGGGAACTATGGCTACACCTTC	CASSEAGGNYGYTF
TRBV27	NA	NA	TRBJ1-2	TGTGCCAGCAGTCTGGGGGGGGGTTATGGCTACACCTTC	CASSLGGGYGYTF
TRBV29-1	NA	NA	TRBJ1-2	TGCAGCGTCGAGGGGCTAGCTAACTATGGCTACACCTTC	CSVEGLANYGYTF
TRBV6-5	NA	NA	TRBJ2-1	TGTGCCAGCAGGTCGGTGTATACCTACAATGAGCAGTTCTTC	CASRSVYTYNEQFF
TRBV12-5	TRBD1	few	TRBJ1-4	TGTGCTAGTGGTCCGGGACAGTTCGGGGATGAAAAACTGTTTTTT	CASGPGQFGDEKLFF
TRBV30	NA	NA	TRBJ1-5	TGTCACACAGCGAGAAATCAGCCCCAGCATTTT	CHTARNQPQHF
TRBV11-2	NA	few	TRBJ2-2	TGTGCCAGCAGCTTAGAGGGTATCACCGGGGAGCTGTTTTTT	CASSLEGITGELFF
TRBV6-1	TRBD2	NA	TRBJ2-5	TGTGCCAGCAGTGAACTCTCGACTAGCGGCTACCAAGAGACCCAGTACTTC	CASSELSTSGYQETQYF
TRBV6-5	TRBD1	NA	TRBJ2-1	TGTGCCAGCAGTACGACAGGGAAAGGCTACAATGAGCAGTTCTTC	CASSTTGKGYNEQFF
TRBV11-2	TRBD2	few	TRBJ2-1	TGTGCCAGCAGCTTAAGGGCGGGGGGAAACTACAATGAGCAGTTCTTC	CASSLRAGGNYNEQFF
TRBV19	NA	few	TRBJ2-1	TGTGCCAGTAGTATAGTAGCCAGCGGATACAATGAGCAGTTCTTC	CASSIVASGYNEQFF
TRBV5-1	NA	NA	TRBJ2-4	TGCGCCAGCAGCTTGTACAGGCCGGTAAAAAACATTCAGTACTTC	CASSLYRPVKNIQYF
TRBV5-1	TRBD1	NA	TRBJ2-7	TGCGCCAGCAGCCTCGGACAGGGGGCGATCTACGAGCAGTACTTC	CASSLGQGAIYEQYF
TRBV27	NA	NA	TRBJ1-2	TGTGCCAGCAGTTTTAGCGAGGTGGGCGACTATGGCTACACCTTC	CASSFSEVGDYGYTF